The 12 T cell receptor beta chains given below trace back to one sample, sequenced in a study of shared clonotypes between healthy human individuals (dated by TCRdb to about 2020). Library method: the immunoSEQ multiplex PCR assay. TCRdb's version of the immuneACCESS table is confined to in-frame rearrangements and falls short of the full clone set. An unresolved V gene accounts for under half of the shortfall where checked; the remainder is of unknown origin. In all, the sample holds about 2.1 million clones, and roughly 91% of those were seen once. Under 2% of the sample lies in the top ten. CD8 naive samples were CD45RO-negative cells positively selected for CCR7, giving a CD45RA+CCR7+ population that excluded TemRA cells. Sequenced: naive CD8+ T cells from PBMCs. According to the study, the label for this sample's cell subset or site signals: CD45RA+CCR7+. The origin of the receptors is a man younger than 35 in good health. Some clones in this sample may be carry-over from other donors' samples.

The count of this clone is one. The CDR3 loop is CASSLTGSYGYTF. The CDR3, as DNA: TGTGCCAGCAGCCTCACAGGTTCCTATGGCTACACCTTC. The gene calls are TRBV9 and TRBJ1-2, with D possibly matching TRBD1 (5 bases). V was pared by 4 bases and J by 4 bases, with 11 bases between. The germline CDR1 and CDR2 sequences are SGDLS and YYNGEE. There are 13 residues in the CDR3.

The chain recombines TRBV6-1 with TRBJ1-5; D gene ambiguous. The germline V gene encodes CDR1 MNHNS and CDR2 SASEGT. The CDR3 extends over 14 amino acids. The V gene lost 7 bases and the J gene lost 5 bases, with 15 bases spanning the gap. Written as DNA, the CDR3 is TGTGCCAGCATAGTGGTTCCACGGGATCAGCCCCAGCATTTT. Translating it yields CASIVVPRDQPQHF.

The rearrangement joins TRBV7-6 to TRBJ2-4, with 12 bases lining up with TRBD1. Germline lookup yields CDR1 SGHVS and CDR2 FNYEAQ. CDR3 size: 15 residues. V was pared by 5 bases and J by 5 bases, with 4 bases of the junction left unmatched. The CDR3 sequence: CASSRDRGPQNIQYF. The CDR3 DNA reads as TGTGCCAGCAGCAGGGACAGGGGGCCTCAAAACATTCAGTACTTC.

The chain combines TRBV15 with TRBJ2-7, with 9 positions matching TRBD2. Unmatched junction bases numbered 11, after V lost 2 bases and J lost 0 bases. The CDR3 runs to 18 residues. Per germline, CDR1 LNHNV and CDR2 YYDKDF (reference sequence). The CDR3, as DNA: TGTGCCACCAGCAGATCCCCGACTAGCGGTCTTAGCTCCTACGAGCAGTACTTC. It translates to CATSRSPTSGLSSYEQYF.

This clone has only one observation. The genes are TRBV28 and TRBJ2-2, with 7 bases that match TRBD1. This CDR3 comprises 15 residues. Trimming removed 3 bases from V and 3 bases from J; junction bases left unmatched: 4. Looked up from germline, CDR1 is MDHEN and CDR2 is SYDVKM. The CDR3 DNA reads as TGTGCCAGCAGTTTTTACAGGGGTGACACCGGGGAGCTGTTTTTT. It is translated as CASSFYRGDTGELFF.

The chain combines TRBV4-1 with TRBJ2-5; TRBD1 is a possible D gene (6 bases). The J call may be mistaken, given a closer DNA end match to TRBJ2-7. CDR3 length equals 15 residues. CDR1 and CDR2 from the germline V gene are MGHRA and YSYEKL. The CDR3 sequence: CASSPEQGYSYEQYF. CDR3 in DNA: TGCGCCAGCAGCCCGGAACAGGGATATTCCTACGAGCAGTACTTC.

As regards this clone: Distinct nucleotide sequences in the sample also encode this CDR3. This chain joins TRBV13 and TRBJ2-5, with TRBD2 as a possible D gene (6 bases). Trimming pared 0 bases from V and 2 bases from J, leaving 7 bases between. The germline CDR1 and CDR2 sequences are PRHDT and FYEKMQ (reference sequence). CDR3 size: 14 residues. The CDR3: CASSLGGGQETQYF. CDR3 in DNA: TGTGCCAGCAGCTTAGGCGGGGGTCAAGAGACCCAGTACTTC.

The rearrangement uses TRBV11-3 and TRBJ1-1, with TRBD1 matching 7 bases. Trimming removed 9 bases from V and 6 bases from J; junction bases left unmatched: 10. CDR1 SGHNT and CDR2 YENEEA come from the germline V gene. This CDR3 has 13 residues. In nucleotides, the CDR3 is TGTGCCAGTTCAGGGGGAAATGGCGCTGAAGCTTTCTTT. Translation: CASSGGNGAEAFF.

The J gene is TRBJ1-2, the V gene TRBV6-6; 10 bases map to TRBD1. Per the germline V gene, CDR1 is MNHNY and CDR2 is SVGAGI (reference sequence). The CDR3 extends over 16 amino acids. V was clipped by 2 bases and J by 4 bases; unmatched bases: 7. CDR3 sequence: CASSYPGTGAVYGYTF. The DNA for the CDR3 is TGTGCCAGCAGTTACCCTGGGACAGGGGCTGTCTATGGCTACACCTTC.

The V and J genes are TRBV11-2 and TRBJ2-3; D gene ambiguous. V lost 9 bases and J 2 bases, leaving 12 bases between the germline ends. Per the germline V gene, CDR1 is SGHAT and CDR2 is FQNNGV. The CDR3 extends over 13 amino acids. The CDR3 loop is CASLGRTTDTQYF. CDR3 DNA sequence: TGTGCCAGTCTAGGGCGGACCACAGATACGCAGTATTTT.

The CDR3 protein is CASSSQWNTDTQYF. In DNA, the CDR3 is TGTGCCAGCAGCTCCCAGTGGAACACAGATACGCAGTATTTT. The genes are TRBV7-8 and TRBJ2-3, with D uncertain. CDR1 is SGHVS and CDR2 is FQNEAQ in the germline V gene. The ends were cut back, 4 bases at V and 2 bases at J, with 10 bases in the middle. The CDR3 is 14 residues long.

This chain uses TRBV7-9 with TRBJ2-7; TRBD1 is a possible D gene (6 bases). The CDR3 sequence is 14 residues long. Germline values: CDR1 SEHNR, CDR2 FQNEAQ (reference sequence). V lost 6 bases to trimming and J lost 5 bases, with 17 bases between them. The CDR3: CASRDHNRANEQYF. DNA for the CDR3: TGTGCCAGCAGGGATCACAACAGGGCGAACGAGCAGTACTTC.